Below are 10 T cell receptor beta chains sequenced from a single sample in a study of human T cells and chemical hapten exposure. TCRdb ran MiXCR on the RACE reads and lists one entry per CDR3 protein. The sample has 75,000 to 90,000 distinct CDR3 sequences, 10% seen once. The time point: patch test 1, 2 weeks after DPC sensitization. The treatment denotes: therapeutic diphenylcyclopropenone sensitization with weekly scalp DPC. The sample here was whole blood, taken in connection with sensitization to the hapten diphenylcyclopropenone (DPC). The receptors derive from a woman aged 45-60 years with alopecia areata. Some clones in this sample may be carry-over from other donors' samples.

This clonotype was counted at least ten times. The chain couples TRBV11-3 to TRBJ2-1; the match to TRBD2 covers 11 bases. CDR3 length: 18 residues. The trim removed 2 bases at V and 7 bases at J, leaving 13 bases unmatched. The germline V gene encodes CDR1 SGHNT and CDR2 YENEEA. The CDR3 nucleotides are TGTGCCAGCAGCTTACTAGCGGGGGGCGCATCAAATGGGAATGAGCAGTTCTTC. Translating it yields CASSLLAGGASNGNEQFF. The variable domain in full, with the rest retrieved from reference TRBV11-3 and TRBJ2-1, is EAGVVQSPRYKIIEKKQPVAFWCNPISGHNTLYWYLQNLGQGPELLIRYENEEAVDDSQLPKDRFSAERLKGVDSTLKIQPAELGDSAVYLCASSLLAGGASNGNEQFFGPGTRLTVL.

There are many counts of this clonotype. The CDR3 is CASSLKLGIGAGQPQHF. Written as DNA, the CDR3 is TGTGCCAGCAGCTTAAAGTTAGGTATAGGGGCGGGTCAGCCCCAGCATTTT. This chain joins TRBV7-2 and TRBJ1-5; D possibly corresponds to TRBD1 (5 bases). Germline CDR1 is SGHTA and CDR2 is FQGNSA. The CDR3 contains 17 residues. V gave up 2 bases and J gave up 6 bases, with 20 bases separating them.

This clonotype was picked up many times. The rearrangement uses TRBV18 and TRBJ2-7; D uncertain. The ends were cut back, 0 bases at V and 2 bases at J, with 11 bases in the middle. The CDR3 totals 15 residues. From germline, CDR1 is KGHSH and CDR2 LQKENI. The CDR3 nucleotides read TGTGCCAGCTCACCACCCTCCAGCCCCGCCTACGAGCAGTACTTC. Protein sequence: CASSPPSSPAYEQYF.

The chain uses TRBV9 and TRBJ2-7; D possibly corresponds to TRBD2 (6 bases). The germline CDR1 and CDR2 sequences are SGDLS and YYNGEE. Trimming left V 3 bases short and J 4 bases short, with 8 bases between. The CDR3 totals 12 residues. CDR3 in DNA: TGTGCCAGCAGCGGCGGAGGGTACGAGCAGTACTTC. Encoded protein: CASSGGGYEQYF.

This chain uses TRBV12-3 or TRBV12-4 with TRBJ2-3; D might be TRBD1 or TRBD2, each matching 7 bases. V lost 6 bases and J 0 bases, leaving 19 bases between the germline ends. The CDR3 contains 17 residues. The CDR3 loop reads CASSRGGGSLSTDTQYF. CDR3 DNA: TGTGCCAGCAGCCGAGGGGGCGGGAGTCTCAGCACAGATACGCAGTATTTT.

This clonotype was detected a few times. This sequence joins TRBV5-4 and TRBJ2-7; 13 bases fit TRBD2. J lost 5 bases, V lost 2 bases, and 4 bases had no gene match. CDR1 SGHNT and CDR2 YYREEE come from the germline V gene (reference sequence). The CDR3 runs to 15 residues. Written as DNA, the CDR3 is TGTGCCAGCAGCTTACTAGCGGGAGGGCCCCACGAGCAGTACTTC. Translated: CASSLLAGGPHEQYF. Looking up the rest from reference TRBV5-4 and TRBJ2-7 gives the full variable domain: ETGVTQSPTHLIKTRGQQVTLRCSSQSGHNTVSWYQQALGQGPQFIFQYYREEENGRGNFPPRFSGLQFPNYSSELNVNALELDDSALYLCASSLLAGGPHEQYFGPGTRLTVT.

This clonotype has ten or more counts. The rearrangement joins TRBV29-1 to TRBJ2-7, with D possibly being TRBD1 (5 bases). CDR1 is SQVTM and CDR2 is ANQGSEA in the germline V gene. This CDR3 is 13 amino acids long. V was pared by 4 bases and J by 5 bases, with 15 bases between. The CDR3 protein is CSVVRPGPDEQYF. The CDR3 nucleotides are TGCAGCGTTGTACGGCCAGGGCCAGACGAGCAGTACTTC.

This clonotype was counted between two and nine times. CDR3 sequence (DNA): TGTGCCAGCAGCTCCGGGGCCCAAGAGACCCAGTACTTC. This sequence encodes CASSSGAQETQYF. V gene TRBV7-9 combines with J gene TRBJ2-5, with D perhaps TRBD1 or TRBD2 (5 bases each). The CDR3 consists of 13 residues. Between the trimmed V and J ends, which lost 4 bases and 1 base, there was a span of 7 bases. Germline CDR1 SEHNR, CDR2 FQNEAQ (reference sequence).

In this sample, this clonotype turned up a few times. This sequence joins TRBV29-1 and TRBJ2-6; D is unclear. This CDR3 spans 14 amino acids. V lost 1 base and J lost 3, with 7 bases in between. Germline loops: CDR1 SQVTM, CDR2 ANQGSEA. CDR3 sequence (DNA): TGCAGCGTTGAAGCGGGCTTTGGGGCCAACGTCCTGACTTTC. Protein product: CSVEAGFGANVLTF. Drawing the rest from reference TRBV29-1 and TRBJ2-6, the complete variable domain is SAVISQKPSRDICQRGTSLTIQCQVDSQVTMMFWYRQQPGQSLTLIATANQGSEATYESGFVIDKFPISRPNLTFSTLTVSNMSPEDSSIYLCSVEAGFGANVLTFGAGSRLTVL.

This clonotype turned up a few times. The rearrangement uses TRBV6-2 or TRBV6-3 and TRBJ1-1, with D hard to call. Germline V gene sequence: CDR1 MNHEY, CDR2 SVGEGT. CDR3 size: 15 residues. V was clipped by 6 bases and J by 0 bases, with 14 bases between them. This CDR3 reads CASRDPGPMNTEAFF. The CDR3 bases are TGTGCCAGCAGAGATCCCGGGCCGATGAACACTGAAGCTTTCTTT.